This TCR beta chain was profiled in a study of blood T cell repertoires in COVID-19. This clone was found a few times. Data came from immunoSEQ multiplex PCR; TCRdb stores just in-frame clones and leaves some out. The sample gives approximately 59,000 clones, about 81% of which show up once; approximately 15% is in the top ten. Trimming shortened V by 6 bases and J by 7 bases, and 19 bases separated the two germline ends. The CDR3 sequence is 14 residues long. The germline CDR1 and CDR2 sequences are MNHNY and SVGAGI (reference sequence). The chain carries TRBV6-6 and TRBJ2-7; tentative D call: TRBD2 (5 bases). The sequencing sample was made of peripheral blood. This sequence was found in a man older than 75 with acute or convalescent COVID-19. CDR3 nucleotides: TGTGCCAGCAGGGATAGTGTGGGCCGGAGGGAGCAGTACTTC. This gives the protein CASRDSVGRREQYF.